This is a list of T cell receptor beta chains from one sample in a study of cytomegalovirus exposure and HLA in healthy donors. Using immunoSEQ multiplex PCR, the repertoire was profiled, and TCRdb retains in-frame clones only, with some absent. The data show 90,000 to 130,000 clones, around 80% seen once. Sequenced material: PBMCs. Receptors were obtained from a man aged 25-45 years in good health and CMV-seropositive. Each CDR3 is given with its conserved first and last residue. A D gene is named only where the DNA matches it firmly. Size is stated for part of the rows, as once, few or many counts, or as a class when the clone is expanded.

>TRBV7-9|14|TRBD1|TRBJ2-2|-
TGTGCCAGCAGAAGACAGGGGGACACCGGGGAGCTGTTTTTT
CASRRQGDTGELFF
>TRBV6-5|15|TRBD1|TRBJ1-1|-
TGTGCCAGCAGTTACGGGGCAGGGGGCGAAACTGAAGCTTTCTTT
CASSYGAGGETEAFF
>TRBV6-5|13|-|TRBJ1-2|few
TGTGCCAGCAGGATTACTTCGGGCTATGGCTACACCTTC
CASRITSGYGYTF
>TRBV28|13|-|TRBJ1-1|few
TGTGCCAGCAGTCGTACAGGGACCAATGAAGCTTTCTTT
CASSRTGTNEAFF
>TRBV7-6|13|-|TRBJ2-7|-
TGTGCCAGCAGCTCTACTAGGACGACCGAGCAGTACTTC
CASSSTRTTEQYF
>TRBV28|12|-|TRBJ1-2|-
TGTGCCGCTGCAGGTTTTAACTATGGCTACACCTTC
CAAAGFNYGYTF
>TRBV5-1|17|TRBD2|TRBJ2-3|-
TGCGCCAGCAGCTTGGCCCCTGCGACTAGCGGGGGAGATACGCAGTATTTT
CASSLAPATSGGDTQYF
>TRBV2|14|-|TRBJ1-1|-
TGTGCCAGCAGGGAACTTGACTTTACCACTGAAGCTTTCTTT
CASRELDFTTEAFF
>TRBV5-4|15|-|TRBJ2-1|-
TGTGCCAGCAGCACCCCCGGGGGCTCCTACAATGAGCAGTTCTTC
CASSTPGGSYNEQFF
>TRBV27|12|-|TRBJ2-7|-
TGTGCCAGCAGTCTTTGCGAGTACGAGCAGTACTTC
CASSLCEYEQYF
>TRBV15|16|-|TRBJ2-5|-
TGTGCCACCACCGCCGGGTCTTTTCAGGGCCAAGAGACCCAGTACTTC
CATTAGSFQGQETQYF
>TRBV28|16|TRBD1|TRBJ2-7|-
TGTGCCAGCAGTTCCTCCTCGGACAGGGACCCCTACGAGCAGTACTTC
CASSSSSDRDPYEQYF
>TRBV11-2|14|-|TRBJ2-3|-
TGTGCCAGCAGCTTAAACTCTTACACAGATACGCAGTATTTT
CASSLNSYTDTQYF
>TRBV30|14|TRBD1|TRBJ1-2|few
TGTGCCTGGAGAAGCTGGACAGGGGCAAATGGCTACACCTTC
CAWRSWTGANGYTF